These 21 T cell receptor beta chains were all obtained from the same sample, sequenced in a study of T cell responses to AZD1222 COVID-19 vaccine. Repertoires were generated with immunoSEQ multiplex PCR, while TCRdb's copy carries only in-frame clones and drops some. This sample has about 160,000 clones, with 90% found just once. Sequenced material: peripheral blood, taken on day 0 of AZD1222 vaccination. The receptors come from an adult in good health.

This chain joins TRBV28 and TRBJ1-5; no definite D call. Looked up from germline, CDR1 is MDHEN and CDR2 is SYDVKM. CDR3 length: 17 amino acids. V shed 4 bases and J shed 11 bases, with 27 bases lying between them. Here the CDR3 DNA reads TGTGCCAGCAGTTCGATCCCAGGTACAAGCCCCCTCCCTGCCCAGCATTTT. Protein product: CASSSIPGTSPLPAQHF. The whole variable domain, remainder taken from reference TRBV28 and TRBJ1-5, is DVKVTQSSRYLVKRTGEKVFLECVQDMDHENMFWYRQDPGLGLRLIYFSYDVKMKEKGDIPEGYSVSREKKERFSLILESASTNQTSMYLCASSSIPGTSPLPAQHFGDGTRLSIL.

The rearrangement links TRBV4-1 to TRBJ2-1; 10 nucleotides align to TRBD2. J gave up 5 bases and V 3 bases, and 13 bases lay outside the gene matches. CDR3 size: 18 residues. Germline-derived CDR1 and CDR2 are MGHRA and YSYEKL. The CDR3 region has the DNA TGCGCCAGCAGCCACGACCTAACTACAGCGGGGGGGGACAATGAGCAGTTCTTC. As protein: CASSHDLTTAGGDNEQFF.

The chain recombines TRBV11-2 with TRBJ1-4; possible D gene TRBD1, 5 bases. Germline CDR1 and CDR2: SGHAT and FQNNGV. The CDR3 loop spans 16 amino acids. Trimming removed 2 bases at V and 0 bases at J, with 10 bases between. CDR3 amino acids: CASSLRDGTTNEKLFF. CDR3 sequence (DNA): TGTGCCAGCAGCTTACGGGACGGAACAACTAATGAAAAACTGTTTTTT.

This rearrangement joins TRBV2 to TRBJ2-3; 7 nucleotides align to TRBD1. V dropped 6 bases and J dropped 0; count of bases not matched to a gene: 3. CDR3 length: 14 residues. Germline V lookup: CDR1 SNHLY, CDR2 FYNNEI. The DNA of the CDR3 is TGTGCCAGCAGGAACAGGGGTAGCACAGATACGCAGTATTTT. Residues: CASRNRGSTDTQYF.

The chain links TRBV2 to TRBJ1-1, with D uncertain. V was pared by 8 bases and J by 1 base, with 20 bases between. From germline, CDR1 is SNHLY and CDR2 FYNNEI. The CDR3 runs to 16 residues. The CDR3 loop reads CASRLGSSVGNTEAFF. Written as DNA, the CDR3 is TGTGCCAGCCGTTTGGGGTCGTCGGTCGGGAACACTGAAGCTTTCTTT.

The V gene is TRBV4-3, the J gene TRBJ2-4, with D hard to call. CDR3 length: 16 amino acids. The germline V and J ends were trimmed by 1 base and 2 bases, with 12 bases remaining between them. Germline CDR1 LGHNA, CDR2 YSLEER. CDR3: CASSQGDRLTKNIQYF. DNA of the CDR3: TGCGCCAGCAGCCAAGGTGATAGGTTAACCAAAAACATTCAGTACTTC.

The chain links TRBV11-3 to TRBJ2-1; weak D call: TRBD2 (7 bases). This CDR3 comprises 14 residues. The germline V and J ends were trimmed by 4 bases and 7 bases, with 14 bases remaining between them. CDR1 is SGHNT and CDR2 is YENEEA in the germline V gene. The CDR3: CASSWEGGLNEQFF. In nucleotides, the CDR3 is TGTGCCAGCAGCTGGGAGGGGGGCCTTAATGAGCAGTTCTTC.

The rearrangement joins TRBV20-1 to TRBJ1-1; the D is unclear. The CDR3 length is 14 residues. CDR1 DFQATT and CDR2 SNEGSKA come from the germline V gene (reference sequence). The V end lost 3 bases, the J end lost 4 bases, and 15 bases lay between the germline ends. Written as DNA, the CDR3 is TGCAGTGCTAGTATACGGCGGGCGCCCACTGAAGCTTTCTTT. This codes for CSASIRRAPTEAFF.

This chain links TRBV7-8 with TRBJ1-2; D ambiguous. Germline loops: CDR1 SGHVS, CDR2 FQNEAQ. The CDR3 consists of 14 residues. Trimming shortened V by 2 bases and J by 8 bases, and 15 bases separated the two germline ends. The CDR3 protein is CASSLSAGSGGYTF. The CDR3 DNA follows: TGTGCCAGCAGCTTATCCGCGGGGTCGGGAGGCTACACCTTC.

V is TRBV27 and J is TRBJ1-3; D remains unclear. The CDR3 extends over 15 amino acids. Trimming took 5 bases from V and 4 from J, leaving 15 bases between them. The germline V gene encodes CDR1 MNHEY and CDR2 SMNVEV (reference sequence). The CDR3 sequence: CASSPGRAGGNTIYF. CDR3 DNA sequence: TGTGCCAGCAGTCCCGGAAGGGCAGGAGGAAACACCATATATTTT.

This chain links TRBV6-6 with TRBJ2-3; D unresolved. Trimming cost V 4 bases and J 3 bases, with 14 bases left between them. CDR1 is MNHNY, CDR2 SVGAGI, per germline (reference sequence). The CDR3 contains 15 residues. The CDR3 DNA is TGTGCCAGCAGTTCAGGAATCATAGGTACAGATACGCAGTATTTT. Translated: CASSSGIIGTDTQYF.

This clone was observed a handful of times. The chain's CDR3 is CASSFSSQGETQYF. The CDR3 bases are TGTGCCAGCAGCTTCTCTAGTCAAGGGGAGACCCAGTACTTC. V is TRBV7-2 and J is TRBJ2-5; D is undetermined. The CDR3 sequence is 14 residues long. With 3 bases removed from V and 5 bases from J, the gap between germline ends came to 13 bases. CDR1 is SGHTA and CDR2 is FQGNSA in the germline V gene.

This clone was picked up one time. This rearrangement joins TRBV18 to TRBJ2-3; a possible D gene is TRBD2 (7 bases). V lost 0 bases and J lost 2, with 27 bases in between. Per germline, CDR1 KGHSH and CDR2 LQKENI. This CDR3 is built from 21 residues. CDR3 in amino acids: CASSPPGGRGPVVGITDTQYF. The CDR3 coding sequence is TGTGCCAGCTCACCACCGGGTGGGCGGGGGCCCGTTGTTGGAATCACAGATACGCAGTATTTT.

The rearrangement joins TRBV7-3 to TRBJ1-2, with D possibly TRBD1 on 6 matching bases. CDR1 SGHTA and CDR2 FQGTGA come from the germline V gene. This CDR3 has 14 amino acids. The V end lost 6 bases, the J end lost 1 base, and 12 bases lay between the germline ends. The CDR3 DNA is TGTGCCAGCAGTATGGGACACCTTAACTATGGCTACACCTTC. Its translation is CASSMGHLNYGYTF.

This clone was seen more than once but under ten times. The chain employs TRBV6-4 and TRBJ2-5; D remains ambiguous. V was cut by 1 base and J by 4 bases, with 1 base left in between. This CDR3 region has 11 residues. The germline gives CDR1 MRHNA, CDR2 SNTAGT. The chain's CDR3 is CASSDLETQYF. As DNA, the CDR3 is TGTGCCAGCAGTGACTTAGAGACCCAGTACTTC.

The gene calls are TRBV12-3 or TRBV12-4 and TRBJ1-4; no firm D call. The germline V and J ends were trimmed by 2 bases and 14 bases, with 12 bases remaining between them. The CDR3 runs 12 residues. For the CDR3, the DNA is TGTGCCAGCAGTTTAAGGGCGCCTGGCCTGTTTTTT. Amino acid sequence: CASSLRAPGLFF.

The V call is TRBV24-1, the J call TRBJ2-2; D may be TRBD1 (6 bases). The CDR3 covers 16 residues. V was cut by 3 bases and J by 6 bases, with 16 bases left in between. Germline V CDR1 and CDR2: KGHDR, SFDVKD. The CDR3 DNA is TGTGCCACCAGTGATGAGTCAGGGGCGACAGCCGGGGAGCTGTTTTTT. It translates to CATSDESGATAGELFF.

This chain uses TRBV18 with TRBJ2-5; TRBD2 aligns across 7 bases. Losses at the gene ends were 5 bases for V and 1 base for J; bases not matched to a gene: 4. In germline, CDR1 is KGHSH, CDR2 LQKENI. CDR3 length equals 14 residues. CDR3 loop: CASSSQRGQETQYF. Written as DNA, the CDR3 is TGTGCCAGCTCATCTCAGCGGGGCCAAGAGACCCAGTACTTC.

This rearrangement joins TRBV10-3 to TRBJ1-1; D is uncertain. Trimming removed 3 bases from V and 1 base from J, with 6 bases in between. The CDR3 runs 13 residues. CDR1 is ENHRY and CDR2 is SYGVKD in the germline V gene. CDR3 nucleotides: TGTGCCATCAGTGACAGGACGAACACTGAAGCTTTCTTT. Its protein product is CAISDRTNTEAFF.

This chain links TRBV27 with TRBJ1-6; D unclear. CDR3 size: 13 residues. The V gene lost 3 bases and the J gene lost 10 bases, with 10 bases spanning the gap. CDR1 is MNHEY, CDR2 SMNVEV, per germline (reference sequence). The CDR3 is CASSLVPASPLHF. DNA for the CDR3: TGTGCCAGCAGTTTGGTCCCAGCCTCACCCCTCCACTTT.

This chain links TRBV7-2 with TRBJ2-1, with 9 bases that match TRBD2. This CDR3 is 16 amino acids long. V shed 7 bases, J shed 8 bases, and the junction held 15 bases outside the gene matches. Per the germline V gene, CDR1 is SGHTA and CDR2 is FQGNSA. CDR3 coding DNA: TGTGCCAGCACCCTAGAGGCCAGCGGGGGGTTGGATGAGCAGTTCTTC. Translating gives CASTLEASGGLDEQFF.